Below, 4 T cell receptor beta chains from the same sample are listed, as sequenced in a study of control samples from healthy donors and cancer patients. Sequenced by immunoSEQ multiplex PCR; TCRdb stores in-frame clones only, minus some. The sample lists about 190,000 clones, around 90% occurring once. Material for sequencing was blood. The receptors were gathered from a man in his thirties or forties in good health.

This rearrangement joins TRBV10-2 to TRBJ2-7, with 8 bases fitting TRBD2. The length of the CDR3 is 15 residues. Trimming took 5 bases from V and 3 from J; bases not matched to a gene: 9. CDR1 WSHSY and CDR2 SAAADI come from the germline V gene. The CDR3 DNA reads TGCGCCAGCAGTCCCGGAACTAGCGGAAACTACGAGCAGTACTTC. Translating gives CASSPGTSGNYEQYF.

This clone has only a few counts. V gene TRBV7-3 combines with J gene TRBJ2-1; D tentatively fits TRBD1 or TRBD2 (5 bases each). Trimming removed 0 bases at V and 9 bases at J, with 15 bases between. Germline CDR1 reads SGHTA; CDR2 reads FQGTGA. CDR3 size: 15 residues. Here the CDR3 DNA reads TGTGCCAGCAGCTTAACGGCGGCAGATGGGGGTGAGCAGTTCTTC. The encoded protein is CASSLTAADGGEQFF.

The chain uses TRBV2 and TRBJ2-3, with 11 bases that match TRBD2. The CDR3 length is 15 residues. V shed 8 bases and J 1 base; nucleotides not matched to a gene: 5. Germline lookup yields CDR1 SNHLY and CDR2 FYNNEI. CDR3 sequence: CASLAGGLGTDTQYF. The CDR3 DNA sequence: TGTGCCAGCTTAGCGGGGGGGCTTGGCACAGATACGCAGTATTTT.

On this clone: Other DNA sequences in this sample translate to the same CDR3. The chain uses TRBV12-3 or TRBV12-4 and TRBJ2-3; D uncertain. The CDR3 totals 11 residues. Trimming shortened V by 3 bases and J by 5 bases, and 3 bases separated the two germline ends. The CDR3 bases are TGTGCCAGCAGTTTGAGAGATACGCAGTATTTT. It yields the protein CASSLRDTQYF.